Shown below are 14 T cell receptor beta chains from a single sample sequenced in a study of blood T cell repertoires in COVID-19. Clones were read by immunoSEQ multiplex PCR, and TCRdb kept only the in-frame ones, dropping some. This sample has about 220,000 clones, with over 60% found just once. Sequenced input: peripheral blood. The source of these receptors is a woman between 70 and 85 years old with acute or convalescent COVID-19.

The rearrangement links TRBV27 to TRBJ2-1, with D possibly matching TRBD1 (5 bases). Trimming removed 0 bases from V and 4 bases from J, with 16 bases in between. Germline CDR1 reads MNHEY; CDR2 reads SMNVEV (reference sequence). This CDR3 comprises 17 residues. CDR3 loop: CASSLSTLMGPYNEQFF. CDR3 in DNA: TGTGCCAGCAGTTTATCGACGCTAATGGGGCCATACAATGAGCAGTTCTTC.

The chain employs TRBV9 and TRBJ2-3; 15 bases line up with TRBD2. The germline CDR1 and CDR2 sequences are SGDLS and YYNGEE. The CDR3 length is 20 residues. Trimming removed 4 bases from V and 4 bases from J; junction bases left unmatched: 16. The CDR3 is CASSSGAGLAGGPVSDTQYF. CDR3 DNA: TGTGCCAGCAGCTCAGGGGCCGGACTAGCGGGGGGGCCGGTGTCAGATACGCAGTATTTT.

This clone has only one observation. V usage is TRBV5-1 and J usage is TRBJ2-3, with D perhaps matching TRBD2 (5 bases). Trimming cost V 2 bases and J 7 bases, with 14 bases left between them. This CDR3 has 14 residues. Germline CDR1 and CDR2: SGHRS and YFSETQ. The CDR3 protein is CASSLAGLDNTQYF. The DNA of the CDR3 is TGCGCCAGCAGCTTAGCCGGACTTGACAATACGCAGTATTTT.

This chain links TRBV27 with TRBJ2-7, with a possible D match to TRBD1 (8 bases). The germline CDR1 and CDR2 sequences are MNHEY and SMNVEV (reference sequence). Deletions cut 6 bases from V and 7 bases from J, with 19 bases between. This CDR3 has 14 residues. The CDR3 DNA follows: TGTGCCAGCAGACCCGGACAGGGCGGGGGAGAGCAGTACTTC. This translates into CASRPGQGGGEQYF.

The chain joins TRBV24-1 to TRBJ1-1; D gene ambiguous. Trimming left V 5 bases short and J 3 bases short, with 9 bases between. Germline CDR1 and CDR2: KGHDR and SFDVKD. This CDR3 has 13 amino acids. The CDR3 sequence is CATSGREYTEAFF. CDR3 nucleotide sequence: TGTGCCACCAGTGGACGGGAGTACACTGAAGCTTTCTTT.

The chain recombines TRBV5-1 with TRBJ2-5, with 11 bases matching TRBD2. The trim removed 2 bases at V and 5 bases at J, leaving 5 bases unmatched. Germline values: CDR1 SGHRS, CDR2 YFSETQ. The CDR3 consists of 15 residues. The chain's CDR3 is CASSFPSGGRETQYF. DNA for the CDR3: TGCGCCAGCAGCTTCCCTAGCGGGGGGAGGGAGACCCAGTACTTC. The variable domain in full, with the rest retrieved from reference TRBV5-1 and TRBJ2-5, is KAGVTQTPRYLIKTRGQQVTLSCSPISGHRSVSWYQQTPGQGLQFLFEYFSETQRNKGNFPGRFSGRQFSNSRSEMNVSTLELGDSALYLCASSFPSGGRETQYFGPGTRLLVL.

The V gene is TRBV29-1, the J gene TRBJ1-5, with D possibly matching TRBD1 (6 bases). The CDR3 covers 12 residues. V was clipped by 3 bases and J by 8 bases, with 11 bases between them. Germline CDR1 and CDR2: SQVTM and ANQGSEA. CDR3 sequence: CSVEGAGEPQHF. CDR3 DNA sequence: TGCAGCGTTGAGGGGGCTGGGGAGCCCCAGCATTTT. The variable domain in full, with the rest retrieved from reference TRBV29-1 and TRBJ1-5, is SAVISQKPSRDICQRGTSLTIQCQVDSQVTMMFWYRQQPGQSLTLIATANQGSEATYESGFVIDKFPISRPNLTFSTLTVSNMSPEDSSIYLCSVEGAGEPQHFGDGTRLSIL.

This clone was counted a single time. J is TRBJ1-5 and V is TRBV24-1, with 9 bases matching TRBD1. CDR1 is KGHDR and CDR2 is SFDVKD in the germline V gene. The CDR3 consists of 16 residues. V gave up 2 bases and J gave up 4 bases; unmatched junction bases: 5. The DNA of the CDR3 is TGTGCCACCAGTGATTCGCAGACAGGGGGTAATCAGCCCCAGCATTTT. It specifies CATSDSQTGGNQPQHF.

The CDR3 spells CASSPRAQDYEQYF. The CDR3 DNA follows: TGCGCCAGCAGCCCGAGGGCGCAGGACTACGAGCAGTACTTC. The chain links TRBV5-1 to TRBJ2-7; D is perhaps TRBD2 (5 bases). The CDR3 has 14 amino acids. The V gene lost 4 bases and the J gene lost 3 bases, with 14 bases spanning the gap. Germline V lookup: CDR1 SGHRS, CDR2 YFSETQ.

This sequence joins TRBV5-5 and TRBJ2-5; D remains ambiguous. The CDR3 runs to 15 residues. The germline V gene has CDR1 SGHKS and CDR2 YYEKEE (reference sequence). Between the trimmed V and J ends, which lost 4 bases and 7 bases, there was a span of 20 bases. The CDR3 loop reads CASSAGTPRLGTQYF. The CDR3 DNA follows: TGTGCCAGCAGCGCCGGCACTCCTAGGTTAGGGACCCAGTACTTC.

The CDR3 protein is CASSLGQEETQYF. CDR3 in DNA: TGTGCCAGCAGTTTAGGACAAGAAGAGACCCAGTACTTC. The chain recombines TRBV12-3 or TRBV12-4 with TRBJ2-5; D unclear. The CDR3 is 13 amino acids. V dropped 1 base and J dropped 3 bases, with 6 bases sitting between them.

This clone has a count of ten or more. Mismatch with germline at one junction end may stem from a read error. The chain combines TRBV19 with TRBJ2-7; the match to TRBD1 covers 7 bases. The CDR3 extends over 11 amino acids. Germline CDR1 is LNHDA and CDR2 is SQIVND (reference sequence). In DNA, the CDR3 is TGCCGGAAACAGGGGACCTACGAGCAGTACTTC. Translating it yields CRKQGTYEQYF.

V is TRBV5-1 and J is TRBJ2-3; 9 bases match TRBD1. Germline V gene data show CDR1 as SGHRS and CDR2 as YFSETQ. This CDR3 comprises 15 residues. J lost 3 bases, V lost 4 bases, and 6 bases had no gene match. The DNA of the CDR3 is TGCGCCAGCAGCCCCGACAGGGGGAGGACAGATACGCAGTATTTT. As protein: CASSPDRGRTDTQYF.

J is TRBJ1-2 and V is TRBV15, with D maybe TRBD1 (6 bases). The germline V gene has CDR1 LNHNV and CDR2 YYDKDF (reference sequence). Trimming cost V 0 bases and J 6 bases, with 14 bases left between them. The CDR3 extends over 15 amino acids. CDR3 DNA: TGTGCCACCAGCAGAGATCGGGGGGCAGGGGATGGCTACACCTTC. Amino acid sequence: CATSRDRGAGDGYTF. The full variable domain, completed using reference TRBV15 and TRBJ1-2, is DAMVIQNPRYQVTQFGKPVTLSCSQTLNHNVMYWYQQKSSQAPKLLFHYYDKDFNNEADTPDNFQSRRPNTSFCFLDIRSPGLGDTAMYLCATSRDRGAGDGYTFGSGTRLTVV.